This T cell receptor beta chain emerged from a study of blood T cells in healthy people across ages. Study conclusions and caveats: PBMC samples, being unsorted, prevented any conclusive comparison of naive and antigen-experienced cells. Per-million-T-cell TCR beta diversity fell roughly linearly with age. Higher diversity and more naive CD4+ cells were features of long-lived donors, compared to aged donors.

The use of a sample-barcoded 5' primer and a J-beta primer mix characterized a second PCR of about 7 to 12 cycles. Each cDNA molecule, via a template-switch adaptor with 12 random nucleotides, was tagged. TCRdb reprocessed the 5' RACE reads with MiXCR, giving one entry per CDR3 protein. The repertoire consists of about 1.5 million distinct CDR3 sequences, with approximately 42% occurring once and the leading ten covering roughly 7.7%. From germline, CDR1 is DFQATT and CDR2 SNEGSKA (reference sequence). This CDR3 spans 15 amino acids. Losses at the gene ends were 0 bases for V and 4 bases for J; bases not matched to a gene: 6. Concerning this clonotype: Its antigen is unidentified.

This sequence joins TRBV20-1 and TRBJ1-5; TRBD1 matches 7 bases. Sequencing input: blood. The receptor was derived from a woman under 30 in good health. CDR3 DNA: TGCAGTGCTAGAGATGAGGGCAGGGGGAATCAGCCCCAGCATTTT. It encodes CSARDEGRGNQPQHF.